A selection of T cell receptor beta chains follows, all from one sample in a study of T cells after yellow fever vaccination. TCRdb reprocessed the 5' RACE reads via MiXCR and lists one record per CDR3 protein. The sample records approximately 550,000 distinct CDR3 sequences, roughly 13% being singletons. Sequenced material: PBMCs, taken on the day of the yellow fever booster vaccination. The receptor source for this set is a man aged 25 to 45 who received the YFV17D yellow fever vaccine. Both conserved end residues are part of each CDR3. Fields, in order: CDR3 DNA, CDR3 protein, D gene, J gene, clone size, V gene. D genes are given only for firm matches. Clone size is not always given. Where it is, it says once, few, many or a class for expanded clones.

TGTGCCAGCAAGCTAGCGGGAAGCACCTACGAGCAGTACTTC,CASKLAGSTYEQYF,TRBD2,TRBJ2-7,few,TRBV7-2
TGTGCCAGCAGCCCGGGACAGGGTCTGGGCAGTCAGCCCCAGCATTTT,CASSPGQGLGSQPQHF,TRBD1,TRBJ1-5,few,TRBV7-2
TGTGCCAGCAGAAACGACAGGTCCAATCAGCCCCAGCATTTT,CASRNDRSNQPQHF,.,TRBJ1-5,few,TRBV6-1
TGTGCCAGCAGTCTAGACAGGGCCTATCAAGAGACCCAGTACTTC,CASSLDRAYQETQYF,TRBD1,TRBJ2-5,few,TRBV7-2
TGTGCCAGCAGCGTAAAGCAAAGCAGCTCCTACGAGCAGTACTTC,CASSVKQSSSYEQYF,.,TRBJ2-7,few,TRBV9
TGTGCCACTTCGATCTGGAATCAGCCCCAGCATTTT,CATSIWNQPQHF,.,TRBJ1-5,.,TRBV15
TGTGCCAGCAGCTTGGGGGCAATAACCCTCCACTTT,CASSLGAITLHF,.,TRBJ1-6,few,TRBV5-6
TGCGCCAGCAGCCAAGATTTAGGAGGGACAGATCAGCCCCAGCATTTT,CASSQDLGGTDQPQHF,TRBD1,TRBJ1-5,few,TRBV4-3
TGCGCCAGCAGCTTGGAAGGACGATACACCGGGGAGCTGTTTTTT,CASSLEGRYTGELFF,.,TRBJ2-2,many,TRBV5-1
TGTGCCAGCAGCACGGACAGGGGTCAACTCGGAGCTTTCTTT,CASSTDRGQLGAFF,TRBD1,TRBJ1-1,few,TRBV7-2
TGTGCCACGACTAGCGGGAACACCGGGGAGCTGTTTTTT,CATTSGNTGELFF,TRBD2,TRBJ2-2,few,TRBV27
TGCGCCAGCAGCTTGCTTGGAGCAAACACCGGGGAGCTGTTTTTT,CASSLLGANTGELFF,.,TRBJ2-2,many,TRBV5-1
TGTGCCAGCCGCGGGAATAGGAACACTGAAGCTTTCTTT,CASRGNRNTEAFF,.,TRBJ1-1,few,TRBV6-1
TGTGCCACCAGCAGGAGGACAGGCGATCAGCCCCAGCATTTT,CATSRRTGDQPQHF,TRBD1,TRBJ1-5,few,TRBV15
TGTGCCAGTTCTAGAGGAGACGACAGAGATGGCTACACCTTC,CASSRGDDRDGYTF,.,TRBJ1-2,.,TRBV19
TGCGCCAGCAGTGCCGTTAGGCTAGCCAAAAAAAACAATGAGCAGTTCTTC,CASSAVRLAKKNNEQFF,.,TRBJ2-1,few,TRBV10-2
TGTGCCAGCAGCTTAGCCGGGACAGGGAATCACAATGAGCAGTTCTTC,CASSLAGTGNHNEQFF,TRBD1,TRBJ2-1,few,TRBV7-9
TGTGCCACCAGCGCGGAGAAAGTCAGGGAGACCCAGTACTTC,CATSAEKVRETQYF,.,TRBJ2-5,few,TRBV15
TGTGCCAGCAGCTTAAACACGGGCACAGATACGCAGTATTTT,CASSLNTGTDTQYF,.,TRBJ2-3,.,TRBV7-3
TGTGCCAGCAGTTACTCGACAACTAGCGGGGACAATGAGCAGTTCTTC,CASSYSTTSGDNEQFF,TRBD2,TRBJ2-1,.,TRBV6-2/TRBV6-3
TGTGCCAGCAGCTTGGAGGTGGCCCCCAATGAAAAACTGTTTTTT,CASSLEVAPNEKLFF,.,TRBJ1-4,few,TRBV5-5
TGCGCCAGCAGCCCCCGGACTAGCGGGAGTGCAGATACGCAGTATTTT,CASSPRTSGSADTQYF,TRBD2,TRBJ2-3,.,TRBV5-1
TGTGCCAGCAGCCACAGAACAGCCACCGGGGAGCTGTTTTTT,CASSHRTATGELFF,.,TRBJ2-2,few,TRBV14
TGTGCCAGCAGCCCTGAGACTAGCGGGAGACGGGGAGGCCAGTACTTC,CASSPETSGRRGGQYF,TRBD2,TRBJ2-5,few,TRBV5-4
TGTGCCAGCAGTTCGTTAGGGAGGCCCTACGAGCAGTACTTC,CASSSLGRPYEQYF,.,TRBJ2-7,many,TRBV27
TGCAGTGCTAGAGATCTAGCGGGAGCTCAAAACATTCAGTACTTC,CSARDLAGAQNIQYF,TRBD2,TRBJ2-4,many,TRBV20-1
TGTGCCAGCAGCTTCGAATTCCCACAAGAGACCCAGTACTTC,CASSFEFPQETQYF,.,TRBJ2-5,.,TRBV11-2
TGTGCCAGCAGCCATACCTCGGGACTAGCGCTCACAGATACGCAGTATTTT,CASSHTSGLALTDTQYF,TRBD2,TRBJ2-3,.,TRBV11-2
TGCGCCAGCAGCAAGCAGGGAGCTGGTCCAGATACGCAGTATTTT,CASSKQGAGPDTQYF,.,TRBJ2-3,few,TRBV5-1
TGCGCCAGCAGCCGGGGGACAGATCAGCCCCAGCATTTT,CASSRGTDQPQHF,TRBD1,TRBJ1-5,.,TRBV5-1
TGCAGCGTTCTTAGGGGCACCGGGGAGCTGTTTTTT,CSVLRGTGELFF,.,TRBJ2-2,.,TRBV29-1
TGTGCCAGCACCTTAGTTTCCGGGACAGCGAACACCGGGGAGCTGTTTTTT,CASTLVSGTANTGELFF,TRBD1,TRBJ2-2,few,TRBV6-2/TRBV6-3
TGTGCCAGCAGCCAAGAAAGGGCGGCTATACAGTACTTC,CASSQERAAIQYF,.,TRBJ2-4,.,TRBV3-1
TGTGCCTGGAGTGTAGGGAGGACAGGCAACACTGAAGCTTTCTTT,CAWSVGRTGNTEAFF,TRBD1,TRBJ1-1,few,TRBV30
TGCGCCAGCAGCTTCACTGAACTCACGGGGGATCCTAAGCGGGCGGGAGGCTATGAGCAGTTCTTC,CASSFTELTGDPKRAGGYEQFF,TRBD2,TRBJ2-1,.,TRBV5-1
TGCGCCAGCAGCTCCCCAGGGCGCTACGAGCAGTACTTC,CASSSPGRYEQYF,.,TRBJ2-7,.,TRBV5-1
TGTGCCACCGAAGGGACGGAAGCCTACGAGCAGTACTTC,CATEGTEAYEQYF,.,TRBJ2-7,.,TRBV19
TGTGCCAGCAGCTTGTACGGACCAGGCACAGATACGCAGTATTTT,CASSLYGPGTDTQYF,.,TRBJ2-3,.,TRBV5-5
TGTGCCAGCAGTTTGTTGGTGCGGGATCAGCCCCAGCATTTT,CASSLLVRDQPQHF,.,TRBJ1-5,.,TRBV12-3/TRBV12-4
TGTGCCAGCAGTACCTCAGGGGAGGGGGCCAAAAACATTCAGTACTTC,CASSTSGEGAKNIQYF,.,TRBJ2-4,.,TRBV25-1
TGTGCCACCAGCAGAGATATCCCAGATACGCAGTATTTT,CATSRDIPDTQYF,.,TRBJ2-3,few,TRBV15
TGTGCCAGCAGCTGGGACCCAGGCACTGAAGCTTTCTTT,CASSWDPGTEAFF,.,TRBJ1-1,.,TRBV7-9
TGCGCCAGCAGCGGGACAGGGCCAAACACCGGGGAGCTGTTTTTT,CASSGTGPNTGELFF,TRBD1,TRBJ2-2,few,TRBV10-2
TGTGCCAGCAGAACGGACAGAAGGGCAGAGACCCAGTACTTC,CASRTDRRAETQYF,.,TRBJ2-5,few,TRBV7-9
TGTGCCAGCAGAGGGACTAATAATGAAAAACTGTTTTTT,CASRGTNNEKLFF,.,TRBJ1-4,few,TRBV6-1
TGCAGTGCTAGAGTGCTAGCGTCGAACACCGGGGAGCTGTTTTTT,CSARVLASNTGELFF,.,TRBJ2-2,.,TRBV20-1
TGCAGCGTTATCAAGGACTACGAGCAGTACTTC,CSVIKDYEQYF,.,TRBJ2-7,.,TRBV29-1
TGCAGTGCTCAACAAGGGGGGTCAGTTGGTTCACCCCTCCACTTT,CSAQQGGSVGSPLHF,.,TRBJ1-6,few,TRBV20-1
TGTGCCATCAGTGTGGCAGACGCAGATACGCAGTATTTT,CAISVADADTQYF,.,TRBJ2-3,many,TRBV10-3
TGTGCCAGCAGCAAACAGGGCTACAATGAGCAGTTCTTC,CASSKQGYNEQFF,.,TRBJ2-1,.,TRBV7-2
TGTGCCAGCAGCTCGAGGGGACTAGCGGGAGACACCTCTGGGGCCAACGTCCTGACTTTC,CASSSRGLAGDTSGANVLTF,TRBD2,TRBJ2-6,.,TRBV7-3
TGCAGTGCGCTACGGGAGGCCGACGAGCAGTACTTC,CSALREADEQYF,TRBD2,TRBJ2-7,few,TRBV20-1
TGCAGTGCACCGGACAGGGGGGGCACAGATACGCAGTATTTT,CSAPDRGGTDTQYF,TRBD1,TRBJ2-3,few,TRBV20-1
TGCAGTGCTCTTCATAGAGGAGAGACCCAGTACTTC,CSALHRGETQYF,.,TRBJ2-5,few,TRBV20-1